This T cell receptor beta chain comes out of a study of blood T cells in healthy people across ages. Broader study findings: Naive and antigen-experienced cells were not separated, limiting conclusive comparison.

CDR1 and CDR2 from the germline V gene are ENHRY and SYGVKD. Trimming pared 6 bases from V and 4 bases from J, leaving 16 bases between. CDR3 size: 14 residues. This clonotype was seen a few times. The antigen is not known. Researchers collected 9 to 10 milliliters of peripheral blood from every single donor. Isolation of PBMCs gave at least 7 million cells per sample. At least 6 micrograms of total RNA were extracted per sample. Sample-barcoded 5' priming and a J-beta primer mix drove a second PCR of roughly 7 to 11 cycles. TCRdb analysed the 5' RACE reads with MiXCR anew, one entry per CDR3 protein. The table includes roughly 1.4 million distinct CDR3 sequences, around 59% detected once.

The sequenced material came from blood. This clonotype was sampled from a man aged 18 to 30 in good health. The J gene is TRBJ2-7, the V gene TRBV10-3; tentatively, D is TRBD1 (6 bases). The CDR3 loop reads CAISTRDTFYEQYF. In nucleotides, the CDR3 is TGTGCCATCAGCACTCGGGACACCTTTTACGAGCAGTACTTC.